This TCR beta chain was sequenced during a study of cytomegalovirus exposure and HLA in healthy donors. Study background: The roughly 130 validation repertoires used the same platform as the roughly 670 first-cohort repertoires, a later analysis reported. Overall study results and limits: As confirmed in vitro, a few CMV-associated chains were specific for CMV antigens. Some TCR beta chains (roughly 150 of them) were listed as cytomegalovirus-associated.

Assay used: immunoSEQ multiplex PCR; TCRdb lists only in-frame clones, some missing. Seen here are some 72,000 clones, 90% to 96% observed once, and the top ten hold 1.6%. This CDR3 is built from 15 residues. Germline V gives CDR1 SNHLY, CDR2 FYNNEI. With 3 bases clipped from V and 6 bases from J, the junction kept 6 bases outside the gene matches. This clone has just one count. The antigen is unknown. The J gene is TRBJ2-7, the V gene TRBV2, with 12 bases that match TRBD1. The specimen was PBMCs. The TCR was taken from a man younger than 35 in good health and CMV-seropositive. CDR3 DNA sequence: TGTGCCAGCAGTGATACGGGACAGGGGGCCGGCGAGCAGTACTTC. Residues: CASSDTGQGAGEQYF.